Listed below are T cell receptor beta chains from one sample, sequenced in a study of Tregs in tolerant kidney transplant recipients. The repertoire was sequenced with immunoSEQ multiplex PCR; TCRdb's copy has only in-frame clones and lacks some. This table has about 120,000 clones, about 91% appearing once. Sequencing used CD4+ T cells from blood. These receptors came from a human donor in good health. The CDR3 runs from the conserved cysteine through the conserved F or W. D genes are given only for firm matches. Expanded clones are given a class, and other clones once, few, many or no size at all.

V gene	J gene	CDR3 length	D gene	clone size	CDR3 DNA	CDR3 protein
TRBV6-1	TRBJ1-2	15	TRBD1	NA	TGTGCCAGCAGTGCCCGGACAGGGGGAAACTATGGCTACACCTTC	CASSARTGGNYGYTF
TRBV15	TRBJ2-3	16	NA	NA	TGTGCCACCAGCAGCGAGATGGGGAGGGGGACAGATACGCAGTATTTT	CATSSEMGRGTDTQYF
TRBV9	TRBJ2-5	15	NA	NA	TGTGCCAGCAGCGTAGGTGCCGTTGATCAGGAGACCCAGTACTTC	CASSVGAVDQETQYF
TRBV5-1	TRBJ1-4	15	TRBD1	NA	TGCGCCAGCAGCTCTACAGGGGTTTTAGGTGAAAAACTGTTTTTT	CASSSTGVLGEKLFF
TRBV5-1	TRBJ2-7	14	TRBD2	NA	TGCGCCAGCAGCTTAGGGCTAGCGGAAATGGAGCAGTACTTC	CASSLGLAEMEQYF
TRBV11-2	TRBJ1-5	15	NA	NA	TGTGCCAGCAGCCGATGGGACGGTAGCAATCAGCCCCAGCATTTT	CASSRWDGSNQPQHF
TRBV5-4	TRBJ2-7	14	TRBD2	NA	TGTGCCAGCAGCCGGACTAGCGGGAGCTACGAGCAGTACTTC	CASSRTSGSYEQYF
TRBV27	TRBJ2-7	15	NA	NA	TGTGCCAGCAGTTTATTTCCAGGGGACTCCTACGAGCAGTACTTC	CASSLFPGDSYEQYF
TRBV5-1	TRBJ1-2	14	NA	NA	TGCGCCAGCAGCTTGGAGACACCGAACTATGGCTACACCTTC	CASSLETPNYGYTF
TRBV13	TRBJ2-7	17	NA	NA	TGTGCCAGCAGCTTTTATCGGGCCAGGCTAAGCTCCTACGAGCAGTACTTC	CASSFYRARLSSYEQYF
TRBV7-6	TRBJ2-3	11	NA	NA	TGTGCCAGCAGCTCCACAGATACGCAGTATTTT	CASSSTDTQYF
TRBV12-5	TRBJ1-2	14	TRBD1	NA	TGTGCTAGTGGTTTGGGTGCGGGGACAGTTGGCTACACCTTC	CASGLGAGTVGYTF
TRBV7-2	TRBJ1-1	15	NA	NA	TGTGCCAGCAGCCTGGTTCGGGGGGCGGGCACTGAAGCTTTCTTT	CASSLVRGAGTEAFF
TRBV10-1	TRBJ2-1	12	NA	NA	TGCGCCAGCAGAAAAAAGGGAAGGGCTCAGTTCTTC	CASRKKGRAQFF
TRBV19	TRBJ1-3	16	TRBD1	NA	TGTGCCAGTACCCAAACCGGTACAGGGGCGGAAGACACCATATATTTT	CASTQTGTGAEDTIYF
TRBV9	TRBJ2-3	15	NA	NA	TGTGCCAGCAGCGCGGAGGGGGTGGAGGGGAATACGCAGTATTTT	CASSAEGVEGNTQYF
TRBV9	TRBJ2-3	16	TRBD1	NA	TGTGCCAGCAGCGTAGGGGGACAGGTTGGCACAGATACGCAGTATTTT	CASSVGGQVGTDTQYF
TRBV7-8	TRBJ2-6	17	NA	NA	TGTGCCAGCAGCTTAAGTTCGGGGGTCTCTGGGGCCAACGTCCTGACTTTC	CASSLSSGVSGANVLTF
TRBV5-4	TRBJ2-5	18	NA	NA	TGTGCCAGCAGCCCTCAACGGGCATCACCGTCCGGGAAAGAGACCCAGTACTTC	CASSPQRASPSGKETQYF
TRBV30	TRBJ1-1	11	NA	NA	TGTGCCTGGACCCAGTCCGTGGTGGCTTTCTTT	CAWTQSVVAFF
TRBV9	TRBJ2-2	14	NA	NA	TGTGCCAGCAGCCAATCAGGGCACACCGGGGAGCTGTTTTTT	CASSQSGHTGELFF
TRBV5-1	TRBJ2-3	15	NA	NA	TGCGCCAGCAGAGATATAGTATCTAGCACAGATACGCAGTATTTT	CASRDIVSSTDTQYF
TRBV19	TRBJ1-5	14	TRBD1	NA	TGTGCCAGTAGTCCGGGACAGGGGAATCAGCCCCAGCATTTT	CASSPGQGNQPQHF
TRBV10-3	TRBJ2-7	14	NA	NA	TGTGCCATCAGTGACGGGACGCTCTCCTACGAGCAGTACTTC	CAISDGTLSYEQYF
TRBV19	TRBJ1-1	16	TRBD1	NA	TGTGCCAGTAGTAGCCTGGGACAGGGACACCGAGGGGAAGCTTTCTTT	CASSSLGQGHRGEAFF
TRBV10-1	TRBJ2-7	14	NA	NA	TGCGCCAGCAGTGAGGGGGGGAGCTCCTACGAGCAGTACTTC	CASSEGGSSYEQYF
TRBV2	TRBJ2-1	15	TRBD2	few	TGTGCCAGCAGACTTAAGGCTAGCGGTTACAATGAGCAGTTCTTC	CASRLKASGYNEQFF
TRBV9	TRBJ1-3	16	TRBD1	NA	TGTGCCAGAGCCGGGACAGGGGACCCCTCTGGAAACACCATATATTTT	CARAGTGDPSGNTIYF